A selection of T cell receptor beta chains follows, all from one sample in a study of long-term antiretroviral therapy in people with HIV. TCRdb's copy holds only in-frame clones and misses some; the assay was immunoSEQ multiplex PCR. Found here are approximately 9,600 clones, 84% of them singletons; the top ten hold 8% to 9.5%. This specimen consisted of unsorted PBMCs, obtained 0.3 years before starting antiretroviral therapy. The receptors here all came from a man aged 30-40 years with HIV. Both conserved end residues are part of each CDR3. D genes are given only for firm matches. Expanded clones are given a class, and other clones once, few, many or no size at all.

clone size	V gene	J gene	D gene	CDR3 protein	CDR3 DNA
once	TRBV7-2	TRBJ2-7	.	CASSLDVDNQYF	TGTGCCAGCAGCTTAGATGTAGACAACCAGTACTTC
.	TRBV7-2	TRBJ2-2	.	CASSSGPARELFF	TGTGCCAGCAGCTCCGGACCTGCCCGGGAGCTGTTTTTT
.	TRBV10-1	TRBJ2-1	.	CASSGLGARTYNEQFF	TGCGCCAGCAGTGGGCTCGGGGCAAGGACCTACAATGAGCAGTTCTTC
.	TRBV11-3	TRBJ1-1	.	CASSLVRGTEAFF	TGTGCCAGCAGCTTAGTCAGGGGCACTGAAGCTTTCTTT
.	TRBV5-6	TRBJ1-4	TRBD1	CASSLRPGTANEKLFF	TGTGCCAGCAGCCTGCGGCCGGGGACAGCTAATGAAAAACTGTTTTTT
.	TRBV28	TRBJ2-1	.	CASSPQRGLSYNEQFF	TGTGCCAGCAGTCCCCAACGGGGCCTATCCTACAATGAGCAGTTCTTC
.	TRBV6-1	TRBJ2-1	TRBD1	CASSEETGGYNEQFF	TGTGCCAGCAGTGAAGAGACAGGGGGCTACAATGAGCAGTTCTTC
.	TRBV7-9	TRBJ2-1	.	CASSRGGHLFDEQFF	TGTGCCAGCAGCAGAGGCGGACACCTCTTCGATGAGCAGTTCTTC
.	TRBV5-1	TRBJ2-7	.	CASSLGGTYGYEQYF	TGCGCCAGCAGCTTGGGTGGGACATACGGCTACGAGCAGTACTTC
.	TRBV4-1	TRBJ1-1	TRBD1	CASGKTGGNTEAFF	TGCGCCAGCGGAAAGACAGGGGGGAACACTGAAGCTTTCTTT
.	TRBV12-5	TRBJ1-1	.	CASGLGRENTEAFF	TGTGCTAGTGGTTTGGGCAGGGAGAACACTGAAGCTTTCTTT
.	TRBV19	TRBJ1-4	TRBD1	CASSVDRGGEKLFF	TGTGCCAGTAGTGTGGACAGGGGAGGTGAAAAACTGTTTTTT
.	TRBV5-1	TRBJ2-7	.	CASSLQGYEQYF	TGCGCCAGCAGCTTACAGGGCTACGAGCAGTACTTC
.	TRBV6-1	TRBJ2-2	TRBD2	CASTGGGPGELFF	TGTGCCAGCACCGGGGGGGGTCCCGGGGAGCTGTTTTTT
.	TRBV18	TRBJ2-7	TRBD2	CASSPPSSGRTYEQYF	TGTGCCAGCTCACCACCGTCTAGCGGACGAACCTACGAGCAGTACTTC
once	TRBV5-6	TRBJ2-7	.	CASSLNYEQYF	TGTGCCAGCAGCTTGAACTACGAGCAGTACTTC
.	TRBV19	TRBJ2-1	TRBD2	CASSPWLEGRDEQFF	TGTGCCAGTAGTCCTTGGCTGGAGGGGAGGGATGAGCAGTTCTTC
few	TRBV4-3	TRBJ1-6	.	CASSQDVLTNSPLHF	TGCGCCAGCAGCCAAGATGTACTGACTAATTCACCCCTCCACTTT
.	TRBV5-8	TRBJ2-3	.	CASSITDTQYF	TGTGCCAGCAGTATAACGGATACGCAGTATTTT
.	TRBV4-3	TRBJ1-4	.	CASSQQTRYEKLFF	TGCGCCAGCAGCCAACAGACAAGATATGAAAAACTGTTTTTT
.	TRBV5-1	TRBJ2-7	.	CASSYLPARSYEQYF	TGCGCCAGCAGTTACCTTCCGGCCAGGAGCTACGAGCAGTACTTC
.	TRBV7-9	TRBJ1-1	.	CASSLEEITEAFF	TGTGCCAGCAGCTTAGAGGAGATCACTGAAGCTTTCTTT
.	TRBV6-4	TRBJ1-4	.	CARDGTFDEKLFF	TGTGCCAGAGACGGGACATTCGATGAAAAACTGTTTTTT
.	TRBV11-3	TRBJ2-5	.	CASSLSGQETQYF	TGTGCCAGCAGCTTAAGCGGCCAAGAGACCCAGTACTTC
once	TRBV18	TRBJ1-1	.	CASSPGTPEAFF	TGTGCCAGCTCCCCAGGGACACCTGAAGCTTTCTTT
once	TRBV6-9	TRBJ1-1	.	CVQNTEAFF	TGTGTCCAGAACACTGAAGCTTTCTTT
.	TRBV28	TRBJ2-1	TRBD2	CASSYLTSGVYNEQFF	TGTGCCAGCAGTTACCTGACTAGCGGGGTTTACAATGAGCAGTTCTTC
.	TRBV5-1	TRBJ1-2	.	CASATLRGGYTF	TGCGCCAGCGCGACTTTGAGGGGCGGCTACACCTTC
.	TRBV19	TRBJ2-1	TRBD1	CASSIGQGIESYNEQFF	TGTGCCAGTAGTATCGGACAGGGAATAGAATCGTACAATGAGCAGTTCTTC
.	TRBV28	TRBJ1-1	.	CASSTGLKRRTEAFF	TGTGCCAGCAGTACGGGGTTAAAACGACGGACTGAAGCTTTCTTT
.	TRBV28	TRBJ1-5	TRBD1	CASLGTDLPNQPQHF	TGTGCCAGCCTGGGGACAGACCTACCCAATCAGCCCCAGCATTTT
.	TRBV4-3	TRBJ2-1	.	CASSQDLDSTSGSYNEQFF	TGCGCCAGCAGCCAAGATTTGGACTCAACTTCAGGCTCCTACAATGAGCAGTTCTTC
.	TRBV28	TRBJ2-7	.	CASSPRVSSYEQYF	TGTGCCAGCAGTCCCAGGGTGAGCTCCTACGAGCAGTACTTC
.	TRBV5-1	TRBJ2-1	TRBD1	CASSSRRTGGITYNEQFF	TGCGCCAGCAGCAGCCGTCGGACAGGGGGTATCACCTACAATGAGCAGTTCTTC
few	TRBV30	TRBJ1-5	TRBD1	CAWSRTGGFQPQHF	TGTGCCTGGAGTAGGACAGGGGGCTTTCAGCCCCAGCATTTT
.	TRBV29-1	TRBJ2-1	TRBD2	CSVEDLGLAVISYNEQFF	TGCAGCGTTGAAGATCTGGGCCTAGCGGTAATCTCCTACAATGAGCAGTTCTTC
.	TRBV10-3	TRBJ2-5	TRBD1	CATTPGGQGGETQYF	TGTGCCACTACCCCAGGGGGACAGGGAGGGGAGACCCAGTACTTC
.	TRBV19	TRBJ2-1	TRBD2	CASSIGTSPNNEQFF	TGTGCCAGTAGTATAGGGACTAGCCCTAACAATGAGCAGTTCTTC
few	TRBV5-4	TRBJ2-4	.	CASSQRGVRAKNIQYF	TGTGCCAGCAGCCAAAGGGGAGTGAGGGCCAAAAACATTCAGTACTTC
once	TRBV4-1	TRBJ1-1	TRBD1	CASSYPQQGALTEAFF	TGCGCCAGCAGCTACCCCCAACAGGGGGCCTTAACTGAAGCTTTCTTT
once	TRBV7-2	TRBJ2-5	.	CASSLVREETQYF	TGTGCCAGCAGCTTAGTCAGGGAAGAGACCCAGTACTTC
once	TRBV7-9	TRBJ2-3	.	CASSLGFVAQYF	TGTGCCAGCAGCCTCGGGTTTGTGGCGCAGTATTTT
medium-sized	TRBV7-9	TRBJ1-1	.	CASSPSGQQAFF	TGTGCCAGCAGCCCTAGCGGACAGCAAGCTTTCTTT
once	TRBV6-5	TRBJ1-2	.	CASGDNYGYTF	TGTGCCAGCGGGGATAACTATGGCTACACCTTC
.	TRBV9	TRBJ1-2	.	CASSVDDGNYYGYTF	TGTGCCAGCAGCGTAGATGACGGAAACTACTATGGCTACACCTTC
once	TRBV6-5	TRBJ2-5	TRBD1	CASRQRQGMGETQYF	TGTGCCAGCAGGCAGAGACAGGGGATGGGGGAGACCCAGTACTTC
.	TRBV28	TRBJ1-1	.	CASGVILSGDTEAFF	TGTGCCTCAGGGGTTATATTGTCTGGGGACACTGAAGCTTTCTTT
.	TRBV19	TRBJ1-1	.	CASSKTGKRAFF	TGTGCCAGTAGTAAAACAGGGAAGCGAGCTTTCTTT
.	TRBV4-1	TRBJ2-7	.	CASSQDSYEQYF	TGCGCCAGCAGCCAAGATTCCTACGAGCAGTACTTC
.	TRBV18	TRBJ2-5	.	CASSPQEKTQYF	TGTGCCAGCTCACCACAGGAGAAGACCCAGTACTTC
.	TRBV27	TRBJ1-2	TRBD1	CASSPGDSLNYGYTF	TGTGCCAGCAGTCCCGGGGACAGCCTTAACTATGGCTACACCTTC
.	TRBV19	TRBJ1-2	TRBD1	CASSMGQGIHGYTF	TGTGCCAGTAGTATGGGACAGGGAATCCATGGCTACACCTTC
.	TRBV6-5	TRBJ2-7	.	CASSLSGQSSYEQYF	TGTGCCAGCAGCCTCAGCGGGCAATCCTCCTACGAGCAGTACTTC
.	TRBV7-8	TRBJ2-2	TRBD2	CASSLKWGGSATGELFF	TGTGCCAGCAGCTTAAAGTGGGGGGGGTCGGCGACCGGGGAGCTGTTTTTT
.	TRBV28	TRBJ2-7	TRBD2	CASTLAGVSFEQYF	TGTGCCAGCACCTTAGCGGGAGTATCCTTCGAGCAGTACTTC